This T cell receptor (beta chain) came from a study of cytomegalovirus exposure and HLA in healthy donors. Study-wide findings and caveats: What was likely a sequencing artifact was a cluster of highly shared sequence variants. Analysis performed later found more than 15,000 TCR beta sequences associated with HLA alleles at 0.05 false discovery rate.

As regards this clone: Antigen: not known.

The PCR made use of 60 Vbeta and 13 Jbeta primers. TCRdb's table, derived via immunoSEQ multiplex PCR, lists solely in-frame clones and lacks some. The repertoire consists of about 83,000 clones, with about four fifths occurring once and the leading ten covering over 1.5%. The TCR comes from a woman younger than 45 in good health and CMV-seronegative. Sequenced: PBMCs.

The CDR3 spells CASSLTGQNNYGYTF. In nucleotides, the CDR3 is TGTGCCAGCAGTTTAACAGGCCAGAATAACTATGGCTACACCTTC. This chain connects TRBV27 to TRBJ1-2; tentatively, D is TRBD1 (5 bases). V was trimmed by 2 bases and J by 1 base, leaving 11 bases between them. CDR1 and CDR2 (germline): MNHEY, SMNVEV (reference sequence). This CDR3 has 15 residues.